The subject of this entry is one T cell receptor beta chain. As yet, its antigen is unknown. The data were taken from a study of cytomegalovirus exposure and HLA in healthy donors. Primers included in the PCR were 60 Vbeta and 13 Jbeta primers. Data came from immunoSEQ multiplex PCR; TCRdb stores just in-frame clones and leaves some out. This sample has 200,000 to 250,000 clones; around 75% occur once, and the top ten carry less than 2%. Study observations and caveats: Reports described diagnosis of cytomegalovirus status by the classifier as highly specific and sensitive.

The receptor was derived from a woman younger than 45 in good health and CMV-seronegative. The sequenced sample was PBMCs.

The CDR3 loop is CASSGGLYYEQYF. The CDR3 region has the DNA TGTGCCAGCAGCGGGGGACTTTACTACGAGCAGTACTTC. The chain recombines TRBV27 with TRBJ2-7, with D tentatively TRBD2 (6 bases). Between the trimmed V and J ends, which lost 6 bases and 3 bases, there was a span of 12 bases. The germline V gene has CDR1 MNHEY and CDR2 SMNVEV (reference sequence). This CDR3 spans 13 amino acids.